This T cell receptor (beta chain) stems from a study of T cell repertoires in cytomegalovirus infection. At the level of the study: It was the public TCR beta signatures that indicated both CMV infection and matching HLA type. Study-wide results and caveats: Dominant in the ex vivo response were TCR beta clonotypes restricted by HLA-C and specific for CMV. The cumulative frequency of public TCR beta families distinguished individuals who carried CMV together with the relevant HLA.

The sample holds a few counts of this clonotype. The antigen remains undetermined. One entry per CDR3 protein results from TCRdb running MiXCR on the reads. Here the sample spans 200,000 to 300,000 distinct CDR3 sequences, roughly 13% being singletons. The V and J ends lost 3 bases and 4 bases respectively, with 16 bases between them. The CDR3 is 15 residues long. In germline, CDR1 is SGHAT, CDR2 FQDESV (reference sequence). This receptor was obtained from a human donor in good health (CMV status not recorded). Some clones in this sample may be carry-over from other donors' samples. The sequenced sample consisted of PBMCs. The chain uses TRBV11-1 and TRBJ2-7; no clear D gene. The CDR3 bases are TGTGCCAGCAGCTTTCACCCCCTGAAGTCGTACGAGCAGTACTTC. As protein: CASSFHPLKSYEQYF.